This T cell receptor (beta chain) emerged from a study of blood T cell repertoires in COVID-19. TCRdb's table, derived via immunoSEQ multiplex PCR, lists solely in-frame clones and lacks some. There are some 250,000 clones in the sample; approximately 86% occur only once, and 2.5% to 3.5% lies in the top ten. The CDR3 sequence is 16 residues long. Unmatched junction bases numbered 9, after V lost 4 bases and J lost 3 bases. The germline CDR1 and CDR2 sequences are SGDLS and YYNGEE. The sequence was collected from a woman aged 25 to 39 who had recovered from COVID-19. The material sequenced was peripheral blood. The rearrangement links TRBV9 to TRBJ2-1, with TRBD2 identical over 8 bases. The DNA of the CDR3 is TGTGCCAGCAGCCCAGGGGTAGCGGGGTACTACAATGAGCAGTTCTTC. Amino acid sequence: CASSPGVAGYYNEQFF.